This T cell receptor (beta chain) was captured in a study of T cells in Graves' hyperthyroidism and ophthalmopathy. At the level of the study: Specimen type is peripheral blood, collected at initial diagnosis prior to any treatment. Study-wide points: Expanded thyroid clonotypes (above 0.001) were mostly also found in blood.

This clonotype was recorded at least ten times. Antigen: not known. The source material, RNA transcripts, was used to amplify TCR beta CDR3 regions. The HTBI set primed first-round TCR CDR3 RT-PCR. Each CDR3 protein is one row after TCRdb ran MiXCR on the multiplex PCR reads. The sample includes about 350,000 distinct CDR3 sequences, around 18% of them seen just once. Fresh 10 ml peripheral blood yielded PBMCs. After removal of 3 bases from V and 3 bases from J, the junction contained 5 bases not matched to a gene. The germline V gene encodes CDR1 MDHEN and CDR2 SYDVKM. The length of the CDR3 is 15 residues.

The sample was blood. V and J are TRBV28 and TRBJ2-7; 10 bases agree with TRBD1. This clonotype originated in a woman between 40 and 55 years old with Graves' ophthalmopathy. CDR3 amino acids: CASSLVGQGVYEQYF. The DNA for the CDR3 is TGTGCCAGCAGTTTGGTTGGACAGGGGGTCTACGAGCAGTACTTC.